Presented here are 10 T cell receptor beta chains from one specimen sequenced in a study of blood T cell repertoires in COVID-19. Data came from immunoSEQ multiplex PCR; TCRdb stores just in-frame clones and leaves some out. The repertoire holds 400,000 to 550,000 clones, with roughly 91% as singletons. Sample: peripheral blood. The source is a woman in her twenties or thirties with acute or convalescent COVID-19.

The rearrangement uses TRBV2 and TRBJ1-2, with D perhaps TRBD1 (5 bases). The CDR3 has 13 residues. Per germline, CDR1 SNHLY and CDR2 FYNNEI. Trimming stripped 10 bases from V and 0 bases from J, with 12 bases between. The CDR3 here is CATGTAPNYGYTF. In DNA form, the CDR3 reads TGTGCCACCGGGACTGCTCCTAACTATGGCTACACCTTC.

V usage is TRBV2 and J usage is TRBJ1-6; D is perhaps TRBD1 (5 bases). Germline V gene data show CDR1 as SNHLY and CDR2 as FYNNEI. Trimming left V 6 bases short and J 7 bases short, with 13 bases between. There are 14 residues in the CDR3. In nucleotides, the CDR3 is TGTGCCAGCAGCAGGGTGGTATACAATTCACCCCTCCACTTT. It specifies CASSRVVYNSPLHF.

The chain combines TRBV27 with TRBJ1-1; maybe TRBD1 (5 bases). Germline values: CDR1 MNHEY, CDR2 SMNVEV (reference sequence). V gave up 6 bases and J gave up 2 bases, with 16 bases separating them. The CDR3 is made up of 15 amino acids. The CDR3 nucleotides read TGTGCCAGCAGCCCTAGGGGTAAAGAAAACACTGAAGCTTTCTTT. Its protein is CASSPRGKENTEAFF.

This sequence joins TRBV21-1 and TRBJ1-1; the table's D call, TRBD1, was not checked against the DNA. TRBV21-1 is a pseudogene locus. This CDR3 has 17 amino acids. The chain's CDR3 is CASRGLQGPHMNTEAFF. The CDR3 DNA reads TGTGCCAGCAGGGGGCTCCAGGGTCCCCACATGAACACTGAAGCTTTCTTT.

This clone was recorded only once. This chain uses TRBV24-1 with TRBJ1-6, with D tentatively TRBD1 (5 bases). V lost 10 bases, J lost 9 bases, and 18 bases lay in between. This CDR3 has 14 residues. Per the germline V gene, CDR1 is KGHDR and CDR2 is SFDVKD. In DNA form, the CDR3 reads TGTGCCACAAGGAATAGGGACTTCACTTCACCCCTCCACTTT. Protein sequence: CATRNRDFTSPLHF.

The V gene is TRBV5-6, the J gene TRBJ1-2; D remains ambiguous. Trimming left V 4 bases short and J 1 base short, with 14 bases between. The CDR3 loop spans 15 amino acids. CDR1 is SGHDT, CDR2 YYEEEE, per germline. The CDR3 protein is CASSPSPGFNYGYTF. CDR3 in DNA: TGTGCCAGCAGCCCCAGCCCGGGATTTAACTATGGCTACACCTTC. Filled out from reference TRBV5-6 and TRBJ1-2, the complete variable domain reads DAGVTQSPTHLIKTRGQQVTLRCSPKSGHDTVSWYQQALGQGPQFIFQYYEEEERQRGNFPDRFSGHQFPNYSSELNVNALLLGDSALYLCASSPSPGFNYGYTFGSGTRLTVV.

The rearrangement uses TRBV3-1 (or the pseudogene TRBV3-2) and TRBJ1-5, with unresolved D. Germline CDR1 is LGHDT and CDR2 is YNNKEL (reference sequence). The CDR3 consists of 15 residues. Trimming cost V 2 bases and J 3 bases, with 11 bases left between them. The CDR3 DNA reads TGTGCCAGCAGCCAACTATCGACAAACAATCAGCCCCAGCATTTT. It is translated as CASSQLSTNNQPQHF.

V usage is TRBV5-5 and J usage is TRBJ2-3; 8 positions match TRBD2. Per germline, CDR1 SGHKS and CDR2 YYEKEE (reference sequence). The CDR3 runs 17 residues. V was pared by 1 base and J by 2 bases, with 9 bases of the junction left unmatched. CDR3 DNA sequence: TGTGCCAGCAGCTTGTTTACCAGCGGGGGCCACACAGATACGCAGTATTTT. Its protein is CASSLFTSGGHTDTQYF.

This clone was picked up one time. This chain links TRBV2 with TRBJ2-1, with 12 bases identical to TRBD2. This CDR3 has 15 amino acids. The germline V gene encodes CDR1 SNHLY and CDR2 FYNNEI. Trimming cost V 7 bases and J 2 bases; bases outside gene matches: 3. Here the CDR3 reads CASNLAGGTYNEQFF. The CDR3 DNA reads TGTGCCAGCAACCTAGCGGGGGGGACCTACAATGAGCAGTTCTTC.

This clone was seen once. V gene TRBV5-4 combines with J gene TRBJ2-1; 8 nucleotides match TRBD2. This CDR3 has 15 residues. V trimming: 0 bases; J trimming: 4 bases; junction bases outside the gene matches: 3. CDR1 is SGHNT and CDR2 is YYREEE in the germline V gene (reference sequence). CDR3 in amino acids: CASSLDRGGYNEQFF. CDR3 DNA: TGTGCCAGCAGCTTGGATCGGGGGGGGTACAATGAGCAGTTCTTC.